The present T cell receptor beta chain was sequenced within a study of blood T cell repertoires in COVID-19. The assay was immunoSEQ multiplex PCR, and TCRdb's table has in-frame clones only and misses some. The data contain under 75,000 clones, roughly 88% of them seen just once; the ten biggest clones take up approximately 17%. With V trimmed by 3 bases and J by 4 bases, 8 bases remained unmatched. The CDR3 covers 15 residues. Germline V gene lookup returns CDR1 MNHEY and CDR2 SVGEGT. The sequencing input was peripheral blood. The TCR was taken from a woman over 75 with active COVID-19. The chain recombines TRBV6-2 or TRBV6-3 with TRBJ2-5; 7 bases are shared with TRBD1. The CDR3 reads CASSYWDSHGETQYF. As DNA, the CDR3 is TGTGCCAGCAGTTATTGGGACAGTCACGGAGAGACCCAGTACTTC.